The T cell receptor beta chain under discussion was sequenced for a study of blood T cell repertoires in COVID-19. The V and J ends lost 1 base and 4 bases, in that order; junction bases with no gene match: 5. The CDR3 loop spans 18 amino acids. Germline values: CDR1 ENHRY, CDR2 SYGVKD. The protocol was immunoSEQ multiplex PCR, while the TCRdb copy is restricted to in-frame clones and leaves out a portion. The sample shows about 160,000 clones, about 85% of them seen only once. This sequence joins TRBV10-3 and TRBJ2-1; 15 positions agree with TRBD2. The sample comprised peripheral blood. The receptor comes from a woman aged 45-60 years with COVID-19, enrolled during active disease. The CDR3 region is CAISELGLAGGPYNEQFF. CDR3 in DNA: TGTGCCATCAGTGAGTTGGGACTAGCGGGGGGACCTTACAATGAGCAGTTCTTC.